This T cell receptor (beta chain) stems from a study of blood T cells in healthy people across ages. CDR3 size: 14 residues. Details on this clonotype: One end of the junction does not line up with germline, which may come from a read error.

Sample-barcoded 5' priming and a J-beta primer mix drove a second PCR of roughly 7 to 11 cycles. In TCRdb, the 5' RACE reads were re-called with MiXCR into one record per CDR3 protein. The sample contains 1,300,000 or so distinct CDR3 sequences, around 59% of which appear only once. The sequence came from a man younger than 35 in good health. The sequencing sample was made of blood. The chain uses TRBV12-3 or TRBV12-4 and TRBJ1-4; 9 nucleotides agree with TRBD1. CDR3 nucleotide sequence: TGTGCCAGCAGTCCGGGACAGGGTTTTGAAAAACCGTTTTTT. Its protein product is CASSPGQGFEKPFF.